The 12 T cell receptor beta chains below were found in one sample sequenced in a study of blood T cell repertoires in COVID-19. Measured with immunoSEQ multiplex PCR; TCRdb has only the in-frame clones, and not every one. Altogether 250,000 to 300,000 clones are present, 80% to 90% being singletons, with the ten largest covering roughly 3.9%. Source material: peripheral blood. The receptors come from a woman in her forties with acute or convalescent COVID-19.

The rearrangement links TRBV2 to TRBJ2-1, with 12 bases aligning to TRBD1. CDR1 is SNHLY, CDR2 FYNNEI, per germline. With V trimmed by 3 bases and J by 9 bases, 6 bases remained unmatched. This CDR3 contains 15 residues. This CDR3 reads CASSDPGQGAAEQFF. The CDR3 coding sequence is TGTGCCAGCAGTGACCCGGGACAGGGGGCGGCTGAGCAGTTCTTC. The whole variable domain, remainder taken from reference TRBV2 and TRBJ2-1, is EPEVTQTPSHQVTQMGQEVILRCVPISNHLYFYWYRQILGQKVEFLVSFYNNEISEKSEIFDDQFSVERPDGSNFTLKIRSTKLEDSAMYFCASSDPGQGAAEQFFGPGTRLTVL.

The V and J genes are TRBV11-2 and TRBJ1-2; D is ambiguous. CDR1 and CDR2 from the germline V gene are SGHAT and FQNNGV. The CDR3 runs 15 residues. Trimming removed 1 base from V and 4 bases from J, with 13 bases in between. The CDR3, as DNA: TGTGCCAGCAGCTTAGGGGCCAACCGGGGCTATGGCTACACCTTC. Its translation is CASSLGANRGYGYTF.

J is TRBJ2-3 and V is TRBV24-1; 9 bases match TRBD1. Germline loops: CDR1 KGHDR, CDR2 SFDVKD. CDR3 length equals 15 residues. The V and J ends lost 3 bases and 3 bases, in that order; junction bases with no gene match: 3. The DNA for the CDR3 is TGTGCCACCAGTGATCGACAGGGGGGGACAGATACGCAGTATTTT. Its protein product is CATSDRQGGTDTQYF.

This chain links TRBV10-3 with TRBJ2-3; 7 positions agree with TRBD2. The germline V gene has CDR1 ENHRY and CDR2 SYGVKD. V gave up 6 bases and J gave up 4 bases; unmatched junction bases: 7. The length of the CDR3 is 14 residues. This CDR3 is CAIRASGGPDTQYF. In nucleotides, the CDR3 is TGTGCCATCAGGGCTAGCGGCGGCCCAGATACGCAGTATTTT.

Only one count was recorded for this clone. This chain connects TRBV6-5 to TRBJ2-2, with D unclear. Looked up from germline, CDR1 is MNHEY and CDR2 is SVGAGI. Trimming removed 6 bases from V and 7 bases from J, with 15 bases in between. This CDR3 is built from 14 residues. The CDR3 coding sequence is TGTGCCAGCAGCCCCGGAACAGAAAGCGGGGAGCTGTTTTTT. Translation gives CASSPGTESGELFF.

The gene calls are TRBV6-5 and TRBJ2-3; 7 nucleotides agree with TRBD1. The ends lost 6 bases at V and 2 bases at J; junction bases unmatched: 2. This CDR3 comprises 13 residues. In germline, CDR1 is MNHEY, CDR2 SVGAGI. Here the CDR3 DNA reads TGTGCCAGCAGGGGACAGTCCACAGATACGCAGTATTTT. Translating it yields CASRGQSTDTQYF.

The chain joins TRBV9 to TRBJ2-5; 7 bases agree with TRBD2. CDR3 length equals 15 residues. V dropped 2 bases and J dropped 5; count of bases not matched to a gene: 9. The germline V gene has CDR1 SGDLS and CDR2 YYNGEE. The CDR3 sequence is CASSVDGGLSETQYF. For the CDR3, the DNA is TGTGCCAGCAGCGTGGACGGGGGACTATCGGAGACCCAGTACTTC.

The chain joins TRBV29-1 to TRBJ2-3; 7 nucleotides align to TRBD1. V was clipped by 5 bases and J by 0 bases; unmatched bases: 5. The CDR3 length is 14 residues. The V gene's germline CDR1 is SQVTM and CDR2 ANQGSEA. CDR3 sequence: CSVNGDSSTDTQYF. As DNA, the CDR3 is TGCAGCGTTAATGGGGACAGTAGCACAGATACGCAGTATTTT.

The chain recombines TRBV18 with TRBJ1-4; TRBD1 matches at 7 bases. The CDR3 has 16 amino acids. The V and J ends lost 3 bases and 0 bases, in that order; junction bases with no gene match: 4. Germline values: CDR1 KGHSH, CDR2 LQKENI. The CDR3 bases are TGTGCCAGCTCACCGTTGGGGACAGCAACTAATGAAAAACTGTTTTTT. Its translation is CASSPLGTATNEKLFF.

V gene TRBV7-8 combines with J gene TRBJ1-1; D not resolved. CDR3 length: 16 amino acids. CDR1 and CDR2 from the germline V gene are SGHVS and FQNEAQ. V was cut by 4 bases and J by 0 bases, with 15 bases left in between. CDR3: CASSSREQLMNTEAFF. The CDR3 DNA reads as TGTGCCAGCAGCTCTCGGGAACAGCTCATGAACACTGAAGCTTTCTTT.

This rearrangement joins TRBV6-1 to TRBJ1-2; D call uncertain. The CDR3 length is 16 residues. Germline V gene lookup returns CDR1 MNHNS and CDR2 SASEGT. V was pared by 2 bases and J by 3 bases, with 16 bases between. CDR3 bases: TGTGCCAGCAGTGAAACCCGGCAGGCCTACGACTATGGCTACACCTTC. Translating it yields CASSETRQAYDYGYTF.

The J gene is TRBJ2-3, the V gene TRBV2; 10 positions match TRBD2. There are 17 residues in the CDR3. Germline V lookup: CDR1 SNHLY, CDR2 FYNNEI. V lost 2 bases and J lost 2; bases outside the gene matches: 7. CDR3 sequence (DNA): TGTGCCAGCAGTGAAAACCTAGCGGGGGTGTTCACAGATACGCAGTATTTT. As protein: CASSENLAGVFTDTQYF.